The 17 T cell receptor beta chains listed next were all sequenced from one sample in a study of CD8+ T cells in alopecia areata. Sequencing templates came from extracted RNA that was reverse transcribed into cDNA. This table comes from immunoSEQ multiplex PCR, and its TCRdb copy is limited to in-frame clones, with some not included. Of about 150,000 clones detected, 45% to 55% appear once; the ten largest clones hold roughly a fifth. The sample in question was CD8+ T cells sorted from blood, obtained at week 0. Every receptor here comes from a human donor with alopecia areata.

The rearrangement uses TRBV4-3 and TRBJ1-2; 11 bases map to TRBD1. V shed 0 bases and J 8 bases; nucleotides not matched to a gene: 8. CDR1 and CDR2 (germline): LGHNA, YSLEER. The CDR3 is 16 amino acids. Here the CDR3 DNA reads TGCGCCAGCAGCCAAGATGTAGGACAGGGGGCGGACGGCTACACCTTC. Amino acids: CASSQDVGQGADGYTF.

The gene calls are TRBV6-5 and TRBJ1-4; D is unclear. Germline values: CDR1 MNHEY, CDR2 SVGAGI. Trimming removed 6 bases at V and 8 bases at J, with 16 bases between. The CDR3 extends over 14 amino acids. The CDR3, as DNA: TGTGCCAGCAGCCAGTTCCCGGGGTCCGAAAAACTGTTTTTT. Its translation is CASSQFPGSEKLFF.

The sample holds a few counts of this clone. This chain uses TRBV4-3 with TRBJ2-2; 11 bases agree with TRBD1. Germline trimming cut 1 base from V and 7 bases from J; bases unmatched to any gene: 2. The CDR3 spans 15 residues. Germline V gene sequence: CDR1 LGHNA, CDR2 YSLEER. The DNA of the CDR3 is TGCGCCAGCAGCCAAGGGACAGGGGGCTTCGGGGAGCTGTTTTTT. It specifies CASSQGTGGFGELFF.

This clone has only a few counts. The chain uses TRBV29-1 and TRBJ1-2; D is unresolved. Trimming shortened V by 4 bases and J by 6 bases, and 9 bases separated the two germline ends. CDR3 length: 11 amino acids. Germline V CDR1 and CDR2: SQVTM, ANQGSEA. CDR3 residues: CSVVGADGYTF. The CDR3 coding sequence is TGCAGCGTTGTGGGCGCGGATGGCTACACCTTC.

There are a few counts of this clone. The chain couples TRBV19 to TRBJ1-1, with D maybe TRBD1 (5 bases). The V end lost 9 bases, the J end lost 7 bases, and 21 bases lay between the germline ends. The germline gives CDR1 LNHDA, CDR2 SQIVND (reference sequence). The CDR3 extends over 14 amino acids. The CDR3 bases are TGTGCCAGCTCGACTAGGGGTCGGCGCATTGAAGCTTTCTTT. Its translation is CASSTRGRRIEAFF.

The CDR3 is CASRLAGLGNNEQFF. CDR3 DNA sequence: TGCGCCAGCAGGCTAGCGGGGTTGGGGAACAATGAGCAGTTCTTC. The chain employs TRBV5-1 and TRBJ2-1, with 9 bases fitting TRBD2. V dropped 5 bases and J dropped 5; count of bases not matched to a gene: 8. The length of the CDR3 is 15 residues. CDR1 and CDR2 from the germline V gene are SGHRS and YFSETQ.

Comments on this clone: The junction differs from germline at one of its ends, possibly a read error. This CDR3 is also generated by other DNA sequences in the sample. The gene calls are TRBV7-9 and TRBJ1-2; the D is unclear. Germline V gene data show CDR1 as SEHNR and CDR2 as FQNEAQ (reference sequence). The CDR3 consists of 16 residues. CDR3 region: CASSQVSLATDYGYTF. CDR3 DNA: TGCGCCAGCAGCCAAGTTTCGCTAGCCACAGACTATGGCTACACCTTC.

This clone occurred many times. The CDR3 protein is CASSILGSSYNEQFF. In nucleotides, the CDR3 is TGTGCCAGTAGTATCTTAGGTAGCTCCTACAATGAGCAGTTCTTC. The rearrangement links TRBV19 to TRBJ2-1; D remains unclear. The germline V gene encodes CDR1 LNHDA and CDR2 SQIVND (reference sequence). The CDR3 contains 15 residues. The V and J ends lost 3 bases and 0 bases respectively, with 9 bases between them.

The gene calls are TRBV30 and TRBJ1-1; 7 bases agree with TRBD1. The CDR3 runs 14 residues. CDR1 and CDR2 from the germline V gene are GTSNPN and SVGIG (reference sequence). J lost 1 base, V lost 4 bases, and 6 bases had no gene match. The CDR3: CAWTPGTANTEAFF. In DNA, the CDR3 is TGTGCCTGGACCCCCGGGACAGCGAACACTGAAGCTTTCTTT.

This clone was picked up a small number of times. V gene TRBV5-1 combines with J gene TRBJ2-3; TRBD2 aligns across 8 bases. The CDR3 totals 14 residues. Germline-derived CDR1 and CDR2 are SGHRS and YFSETQ. After removal of 4 bases from V and 3 bases from J, the junction contained 4 bases not matched to a gene. The CDR3 region has the DNA TGCGCCAGCAGCGGAGCGGGGGTTACAGATACGCAGTATTTT. It specifies CASSGAGVTDTQYF.

The rearrangement uses TRBV15 and TRBJ1-2; 10 bases map to TRBD1. V lost 4 bases and J lost 6; bases outside the gene matches: 8. The CDR3 consists of 15 residues. CDR1 is LNHNV and CDR2 is YYDKDF in the germline V gene (reference sequence). For the CDR3, the DNA is TGTGCCACCAGCATAAATCCGGGACAGGGGAATGGCTACACCTTC. Protein: CATSINPGQGNGYTF.

This clone was recorded only once. The chain employs TRBV7-6 and TRBJ1-1, with D uncertain. The CDR3 spans 15 residues. Germline V gives CDR1 SGHVS, CDR2 FNYEAQ. V gave up 1 base and J gave up 4 bases, with 13 bases separating them. This chain's CDR3 is CASSLGPEMGTEAFF. CDR3 in DNA: TGTGCCAGCAGCTTAGGTCCGGAGATGGGCACTGAAGCTTTCTTT. The complete variable domain, with remaining parts taken from reference TRBV7-6 and TRBJ1-1, reads GAGVSQSPRYKVTKRGQDVALRCDPISGHVSLYWYRQALGQGPEFLTYFNYEAQQDKSGLPNDRFSAERPEGSISTLTIQRTEQRDSAMYRCASSLGPEMGTEAFFGQGTRLTVV.

The rearrangement joins TRBV7-2 to TRBJ2-3, with 8 bases aligning to TRBD2. The CDR3 has 15 amino acids. V dropped 6 bases and J dropped 1; count of bases not matched to a gene: 6. From germline, CDR1 is SGHTA and CDR2 FQGNSA. CDR3 region: CASRHTSGRTDTQYF. The CDR3 nucleotides are TGTGCCAGCAGGCATACTAGCGGCCGCACAGATACGCAGTATTTT. Filled out from reference TRBV7-2 and TRBJ2-3, the complete variable domain reads GAGVSQSPSNKVTEKGKDVELRCDPISGHTALYWYRQSLGQGLEFLIYFQGNSAPDKSGLPSDRFSAERTGGSVSTLTIQRTQQEDSAVYLCASRHTSGRTDTQYFGPGTRLTVL.

The chain recombines TRBV9 with TRBJ2-3, with D hard to call. CDR3 size: 12 residues. Germline CDR1 SGDLS, CDR2 YYNGEE. Trimming removed 7 bases at V and 6 bases at J, with 12 bases between. CDR3 sequence reads: CASSASPDTQYF. In nucleotides, the CDR3 is TGTGCCAGCTCTGCGTCCCCGGATACGCAGTATTTT.

The chain links TRBV5-6 to TRBJ1-5; no clear D gene. Germline CDR1 reads SGHDT; CDR2 reads YYEEEE. V dropped 0 bases and J dropped 7 bases, with 11 bases sitting between them. The CDR3 runs 14 residues. The CDR3 loop reads CASSLEASGQPQHF. The CDR3 bases are TGTGCCAGCAGCTTGGAAGCCTCGGGGCAGCCCCAGCATTTT.

This chain joins TRBV25-1 and TRBJ1-1, with D maybe TRBD1 (5 bases). The germline CDR1 and CDR2 sequences are MGHDK and SYGVNS. The CDR3 contains 10 residues. Trimming removed 3 bases at V and 10 bases at J, with 6 bases between. CDR3 DNA: TGTGCCAGCAGTGACAGGGTAGCTTTCTTT. As protein: CASSDRVAFF. Complete variable domain (other parts from reference TRBV25-1 and TRBJ1-1): EADIYQTPRYLVIGTGKKITLECSQTMGHDKMYWYQQDPGMELHLIHYSYGVNSTEKGDLSSESTVSRIRTEHFPLTLESARPSHTSQYLCASSDRVAFFGQGTRLTVV.

This clone was seen a single time. The V gene is TRBV7-2, the J gene TRBJ2-7; 7 nucleotides line up with TRBD1. This CDR3 is built from 14 residues. The V and J ends lost 2 bases and 2 bases, in that order; junction bases with no gene match: 3. The germline V gene encodes CDR1 SGHTA and CDR2 FQGNSA. CDR3 sequence: CASSLLQGTYEQYF. Here the CDR3 DNA reads TGTGCCAGCAGCTTATTACAGGGGACCTACGAGCAGTACTTC.